This T cell receptor (beta chain) was recovered during a study of T cells after yellow fever vaccination. TCRdb used MiXCR to reprocess the 5' RACE reads, holding one entry per CDR3 protein. The table lists around 600,000 distinct CDR3 sequences, approximately 13% of them singletons, with about 16% in the top ten. This clonotype was seen repeatedly, ten times or more. This CDR3 is 15 amino acids long. V was trimmed by 3 bases and J by 6 bases, leaving 16 bases between them. Germline CDR1 reads SGHDN; CDR2 reads FVKESK. The receptor was derived from a man aged 25 to 45 who received the YFV17D yellow fever vaccine. V and J are TRBV14 and TRBJ2-3; TRBD2 might be the D (6 bases). This material consisted of PBMCs, taken on the day of the yellow fever booster vaccination. CDR3 amino acids: CASSHLEGRWDTQYF. The CDR3 nucleotides are TGTGCCAGCAGCCATCTCGAGGGGAGGTGGGATACGCAGTATTTT.